This TCR beta chain appears in the sequencing data of a study of blood T cells in healthy people across ages (dated by TCRdb to about 2015). For the study in its entirety: In model experiments, template switching captured about one uniquely barcoded TCR beta cDNA molecule for every two T cells. To track age-related changes in TCR beta repertoire diversity, the study relied on deep sequencing normalized with unique cDNA molecular identifiers. Donors were grouped into four age groups: young (average roughly 15 years), middle-aged (39), aged (about 59) and long-lived (over 80). To avoid experimental bias, donors of different ages were distributed randomly across sequencing lanes. The study analyzed two additional independent replicas of 1 million unique cDNA reads from the same blood draw for two donors, one aged 18 to 29 and one aged 80 or older. Broad study findings and their caveats: The percentage of naive T cells measured by flow cytometry correlated strongly with observed TCR beta diversity. Because profiling used bulk unsorted PBMCs, naive and antigen-experienced compartments could not be compared conclusively. Compared with the aged group, the long-lived group had more naive CD4+ T cells, fewer expanded clones and increased TCR diversity, a pattern suggesting age selection. The CMV infection status of donors was not known, potentially confounding age-related changes in expanded clonotypes. Observed TCR beta diversity per million T cells fell roughly linearly with age, and a significant reduction was already apparent by age around 40. Estimates of total diversity based on one million sequenced T cells were regarded as lower bounds and as underestimates.

Concerning this clonotype: The antigen it recognizes is unknown. It has no much larger one-base neighbor in the sample; base qualities were not kept.

The library relied on 5' RACE. Instrument on record: Illumina HiSeq 2500. A second roughly 6 to 12 cycle PCR used a sample-barcoded 5' primer and a J-beta primer mix. A template-switch 5' adaptor carrying 12 random nucleotides introduced a unique molecular identifier onto each TCR beta cDNA molecule. Each sample yielded at least 2.5 million CDR3-containing paired-end reads. The Mint cDNA synthesis kit, primed by a TRBC-specific oligonucleotide, was used to synthesize first-strand cDNA from all RNA. After uracil-DNA glycosylase treatment, a first 18-cycle PCR used universal primers M1SS and BC2_uni_R on all cDNA. The published analysis was carried out like this. Each sample was normalized by randomly selecting 1 million high-quality reads, each carrying a distinct molecular identifier. Reads sharing molecular identifiers were discarded rather than binned into consensus sequences. CDR3 identification, clonotype clustering and error correction used MiTCR with a Q25 quality threshold and the strictest error-elimination algorithm. Lower-bound total TCR beta diversity was estimated with a nonparametric unseen species model using Euler transformation. TCRdb reanalyzed the raw reads on its own, using fastp at Q25 for trimming and MiXCR for clone calling, and kept in-frame beta chains. Duplicate CDR3 protein sequences are folded into a single record with the most common DNA and genes. These V and J calls rely on TCRdb rather than the paper's analysis. The sample table holds approximately 800,000 distinct CDR3 sequences, of which roughly 64% were seen once. About 20% of the sample is taken by the ten largest.

Donors were under 40 systemically healthy Caucasian individuals from Russia aged roughly 6 to 95 years. About 10 milliliters of peripheral blood were drawn from each donor into EDTA-treated Vacutainer tubes. Ficoll-Paque density-gradient centrifugation was used to isolate PBMCs, with at least 6 million per sample. Trizol reagent was used to extract total RNA from the PBMCs, yielding at least 6 micrograms per sample. The percentages of naive CD45RAhigh/CD27high T cells were determined by flow cytometry on a PBMC aliquot from every donor. The cysteine opens and the phenylalanine closes a CDR3 of 15 amino acids. CDR3 DNA only is kept here, 45 bases in frame from base 1. V was cut back by 0 bases and J by 3 bases, leaving a gap of 15 bases between them. Looking up the germline V gene (reference sequence) yields CDR1 DFQATT and CDR2 SNEGSKA.

The chain employs TRBV20-1 and TRBJ2-7, with an unclear D gene assignment. Specimen: blood. The sequence derives from a man in his thirties or forties in good health. The encoded CDR3 is CSAREAAVRGYEQYF. The nucleotides are TGCAGTGCTAGAGAGGCGGCCGTTCGTGGCTACGAGCAGTACTTC.